A selection of T cell receptor beta chains follows, all from one sample in a study of T-cell reconstitution after alpha-beta-depleted transplantation in children. TCRdb fed the PCR reads into MiXCR, producing one record per CDR3 protein. The sample lists tens of thousands of distinct CDR3 sequences, approximately 14% occurring once. Source: PBMCs, mostly from graft donor cells, taken 180 days after TCRalphabeta/CD19-depleted stem cell transplant. The receptors derive from a male patient under 10 years old who had a stem cell transplant for acute lymphoblastic leukemia, so the T cells may come from the graft donor. CDR3s include the opening cysteine and the closing phenylalanine or tryptophan. Each record gives: V gene, J gene, CDR3 protein.

>TRBV5-1|TRBJ1-5
CASRGGSNQPQHF
>TRBV6-1|TRBJ2-7
CASTGSGTGKNEQYF
>TRBV7-2|TRBJ1-4
CASSPPTGAGEKLFF
>TRBV29-1|TRBJ2-1
CSVEGRSGTSVNEQFF
>TRBV3-1|TRBJ2-1
CASSQEWTSSSYNEQFF
>TRBV10-3|TRBJ2-5
CAISGGARETQYF
>TRBV24-1|TRBJ2-3
CATSALRGGNADTQYF
>TRBV6-4|TRBJ2-5
CASSDSPGAPGTQYF
>TRBV28|TRBJ2-2
CASRRQGRDTGELFF
>TRBV20-1|TRBJ1-4
CSASGRGREKLFF
>TRBV2|TRBJ1-2
CASTYRDRGGYTF
>TRBV4-1|TRBJ2-3
CASSQEGVGTRAVF
>TRBV20-1|TRBJ2-2
CSARGLLAANTGELFF
>TRBV4-3|TRBJ2-2
CASSQDVGDGGLTGELFF
>TRBV20-1|TRBJ2-5
CTASETQYF
>TRBV3-1|TRBJ2-3
CASSLQTGTSTNTQYF
>TRBV9|TRBJ2-6
CASSVPTGISSGANVLTF
>TRBV6-1|TRBJ1-6
CASSGQGVNSPLHF
>TRBV5-1|TRBJ1-4
CASSQGQGNEKLFF
>TRBV6-1|TRBJ1-4
CASSPPDGGAEKLFF
>TRBV20-1|TRBJ2-7
CSARTSGAYEQYF
>TRBV5-6|TRBJ2-7
CASSTNADRPIYEQYF
>TRBV28|TRBJ2-1
CASSPVAGALSYNEQFF
>TRBV5-1|TRBJ1-1
CASSVNDSPYTEAFF
>TRBV7-2|TRBJ1-1
CASSLRVEAFF
>TRBV5-4|TRBJ1-4
CASSLLGDEKLFF
>TRBV12-3/TRBV12-4|TRBJ1-4
CASSFTLYKVNEKLFF
>TRBV7-9|TRBJ2-3
CASSLGRPGGGTDTQYF
>TRBV7-2|TRBJ1-6
CASSRPAGNSPLHF
>TRBV6-5|TRBJ2-7
CASRGRDRGNEQYF
>TRBV19|TRBJ1-2
CASRRSRTIAGGYTF
>TRBV9|TRBJ2-5
CASSVSGGLEETQYF
>TRBV29-1|TRBJ2-1
CSAEGRGTNRDNEQFF
>TRBV5-5|TRBJ2-7
CASSLAAGESHFIYEQYF
>TRBV18|TRBJ1-5
CASSPRVGTQHF
>TRBV20-1|TRBJ2-5
CSAIRPWLAGGGETQYF
>TRBV24-1|TRBJ2-2
CATSGEGGTGELFF
>TRBV27|TRBJ1-1
CASSGAPRGGAFF
>TRBV10-3|TRBJ1-2
CAITTGQGISNYGYTF
>TRBV7-3|TRBJ2-2
CASSPRRKTGTVHTGELFF
>TRBV28|TRBJ2-3
CASSLARMGADTQYF
>TRBV10-3|TRBJ2-3
CAISELSGGPTDTQYF
>TRBV28|TRBJ1-2
CASSPPFTGSYGYTF
>TRBV7-8|TRBJ2-7
CASSLIAGHYEQYF